This T cell receptor (beta chain) was found in a study of cytomegalovirus exposure and HLA in healthy donors. At the level of the study: As released early, the data held around 80 million unique TCRs from HLA-typed donors.

The PCR contained 60 Vbeta and 13 Jbeta primers. Here immunoSEQ multiplex PCR was the method, and the copy in TCRdb shows in-frame clones only, minus some. The sample gives roughly 190,000 clones, roughly 72% of which show up once; about 2% is in the top ten. Regarding this clone: Its antigen is undetermined.

The V end was cut by 2 bases, the J end by 0 bases, with 5 bases between. This CDR3 comprises 14 residues. Germline CDR1 is LNHDA and CDR2 is SQIVND (reference sequence). General study findings and limits: Follow-up analysis later connected one missense variant in DCLRE1C with trimming of TCR beta V- and J-genes. It was likely that a cluster of highly shared sequence variants was a sequencing artifact. The study assumed roughly uniform donor sequencing depth for presence/absence analyses.

This clonotype was sampled from a woman in her thirties in good health and CMV-seropositive. The sequenced material came from PBMCs. The chain is built from TRBV19 and TRBJ2-1, with D possibly matching TRBD2 (5 bases). The CDR3 nucleotides are TGTGCCAGTAGTATAACTAGCTCCTACAATGAGCAGTTCTTC. Protein product: CASSITSSYNEQFF.